What follows is one TCR beta chain and its context. Its specificity is not known. The data are from a study of vaccination effects on CD4 cells after COVID-19. Background on the study: Participants received two doses of either the BNT162b2 or mRNA-1273 vaccine.

Assay: immunoSEQ multiplex PCR; the TCRdb copy retains only in-frame clones and omits some. The repertoire holds about 63,000 clones, with roughly 80% as singletons. General study points: Cross-reactivity toward common cold coronaviruses was confined to only 1 of 255 vaccine-induced clones in healthy vaccinees.

Sequencing followed a ViraFEST assay step that expanded antigen-specific CD4+ T cells with viral peptide pools. Following an approximately 11-day culture, CD4+ T cells were purified. None of the vaccinated had previously contracted SARS-CoV-2, and their nucleocapsid antibodies tested negative. Each well held 1.5 million to 2 million PBMC cultured with around 9 ug/ml peptides and about 9.7 IU/ml IL-2. The CDR3 loop spans 13 amino acids. Germline CDR1 DFQATT, CDR2 SNEGSKA (reference sequence). J lost 6 bases, V lost 3 bases, and 6 bases had no gene match. Material: CD4+ T cells from PBMCs cultured with HCoV-OC43 spike peptides, obtained before COVID-19 vaccination. The subset is: HCoV-OC43 spike overlapping peptide pool stimulation. This receptor was taken from a human donor who received a COVID-19 vaccine. The rearrangement joins TRBV20-1 to TRBJ2-3, with 7 bases matching TRBD2. CDR3 region: CSASQAGKDTQYF. The CDR3 DNA is TGCAGTGCTAGTCAAGCGGGGAAGGATACGCAGTATTTT.